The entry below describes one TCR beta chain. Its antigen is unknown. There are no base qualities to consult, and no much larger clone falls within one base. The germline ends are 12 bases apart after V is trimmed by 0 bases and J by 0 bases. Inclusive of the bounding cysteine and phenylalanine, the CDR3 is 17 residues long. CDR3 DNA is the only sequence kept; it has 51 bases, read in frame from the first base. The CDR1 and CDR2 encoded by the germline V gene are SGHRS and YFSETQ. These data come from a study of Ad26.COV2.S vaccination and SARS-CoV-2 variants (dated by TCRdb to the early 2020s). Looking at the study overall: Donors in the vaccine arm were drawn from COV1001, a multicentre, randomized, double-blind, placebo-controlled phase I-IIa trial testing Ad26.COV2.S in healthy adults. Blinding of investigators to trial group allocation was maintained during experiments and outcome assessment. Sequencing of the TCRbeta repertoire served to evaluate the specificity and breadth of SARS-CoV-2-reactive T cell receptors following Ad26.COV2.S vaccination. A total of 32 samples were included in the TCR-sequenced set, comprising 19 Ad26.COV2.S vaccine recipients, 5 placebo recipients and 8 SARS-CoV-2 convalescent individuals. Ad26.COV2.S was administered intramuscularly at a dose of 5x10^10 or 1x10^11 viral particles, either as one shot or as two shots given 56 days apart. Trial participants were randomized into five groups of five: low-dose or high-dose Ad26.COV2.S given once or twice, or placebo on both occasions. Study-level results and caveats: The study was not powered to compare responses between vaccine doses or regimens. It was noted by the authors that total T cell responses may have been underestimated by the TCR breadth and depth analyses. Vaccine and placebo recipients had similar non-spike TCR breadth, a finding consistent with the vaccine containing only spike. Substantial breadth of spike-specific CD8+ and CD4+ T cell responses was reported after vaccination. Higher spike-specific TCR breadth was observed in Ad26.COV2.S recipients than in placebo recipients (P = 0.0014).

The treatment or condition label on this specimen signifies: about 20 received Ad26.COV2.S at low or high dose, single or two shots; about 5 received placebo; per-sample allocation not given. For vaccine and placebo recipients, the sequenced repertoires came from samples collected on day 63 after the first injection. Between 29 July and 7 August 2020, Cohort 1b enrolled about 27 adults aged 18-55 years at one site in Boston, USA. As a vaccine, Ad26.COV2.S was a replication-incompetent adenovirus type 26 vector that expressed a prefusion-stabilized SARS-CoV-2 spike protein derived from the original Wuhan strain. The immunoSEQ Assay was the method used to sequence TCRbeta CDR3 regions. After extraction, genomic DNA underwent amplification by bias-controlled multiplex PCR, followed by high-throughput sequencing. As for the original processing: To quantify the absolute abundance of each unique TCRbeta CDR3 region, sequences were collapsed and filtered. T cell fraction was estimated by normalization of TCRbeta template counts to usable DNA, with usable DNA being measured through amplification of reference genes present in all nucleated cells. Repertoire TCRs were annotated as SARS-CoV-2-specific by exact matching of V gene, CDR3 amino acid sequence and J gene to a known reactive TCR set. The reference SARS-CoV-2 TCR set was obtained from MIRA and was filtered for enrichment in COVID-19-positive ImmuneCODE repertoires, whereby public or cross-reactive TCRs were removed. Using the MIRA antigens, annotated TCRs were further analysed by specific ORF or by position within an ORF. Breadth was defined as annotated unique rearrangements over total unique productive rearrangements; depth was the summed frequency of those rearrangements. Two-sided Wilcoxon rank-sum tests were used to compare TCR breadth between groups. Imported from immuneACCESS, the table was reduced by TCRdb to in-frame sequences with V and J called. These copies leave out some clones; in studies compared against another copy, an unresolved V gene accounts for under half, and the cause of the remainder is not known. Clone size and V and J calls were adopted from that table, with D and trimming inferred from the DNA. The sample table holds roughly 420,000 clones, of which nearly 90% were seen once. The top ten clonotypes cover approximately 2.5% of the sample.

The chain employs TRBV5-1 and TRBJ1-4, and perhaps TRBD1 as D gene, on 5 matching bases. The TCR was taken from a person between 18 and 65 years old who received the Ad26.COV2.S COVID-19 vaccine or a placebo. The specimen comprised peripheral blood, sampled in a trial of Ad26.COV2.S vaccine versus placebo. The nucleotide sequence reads TGCGCCAGCAGCTTGGGTCGGACAAGTGCAACTAATGAAAAACTGTTTTTT. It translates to CASSLGRTSATNEKLFF.